The TCR beta chain described here comes from a study of cytomegalovirus exposure and HLA in healthy donors. Only in-frame clones appear in the TCRdb table, and some are missing; sequencing was by immunoSEQ multiplex PCR. The data show around 220,000 clones, with approximately 88% seen just once and about an eighth held by the top ten. Notes on the study in general: Clusters of TCRs from the first cohort tended to co-occur in the roughly 120 validation repertoires (as a later analysis found). Rare TCR sequences predominated, though certain public TCRs were found in many donors.

Germline lookup yields CDR1 SNHLY and CDR2 FYNNEI. Trimming stripped 8 bases from V and 4 bases from J, with 14 bases between. The CDR3 spans 13 residues. A word on this clone: Antigen: not known.

The receptor's source is a woman aged 25-40 years in good health and CMV-seropositive. The V call is TRBV2, the J call TRBJ1-2; the D gene is possibly TRBD1 (6 bases). The material sequenced was PBMCs. This CDR3 is CASPKEDSYGYTF. CDR3 bases: TGTGCCAGCCCTAAGGAGGACAGCTATGGCTACACCTTC.